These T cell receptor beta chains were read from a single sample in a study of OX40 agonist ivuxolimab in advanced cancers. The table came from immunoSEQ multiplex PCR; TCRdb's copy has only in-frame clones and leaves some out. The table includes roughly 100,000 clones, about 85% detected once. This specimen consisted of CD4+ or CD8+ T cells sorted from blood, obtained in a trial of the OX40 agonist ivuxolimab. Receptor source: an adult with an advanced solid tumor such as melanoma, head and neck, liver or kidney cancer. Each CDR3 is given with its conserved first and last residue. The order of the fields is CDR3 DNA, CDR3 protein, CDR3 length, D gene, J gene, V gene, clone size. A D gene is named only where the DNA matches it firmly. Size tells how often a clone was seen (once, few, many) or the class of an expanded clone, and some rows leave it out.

TGTGCCAGCAGTTACGACGACAGTAATGAAAAACTGTTTTTT	CASSYDDSNEKLFF	14	-	TRBJ1-4	TRBV6-6	-
TGCGCCAGCAGCCAAAGGGGACTAAACACTGAAGCTTTCTTT	CASSQRGLNTEAFF	14	-	TRBJ1-1	TRBV4-3	once
TGTGCCAGCAGTGAGGAGACAGGGGACAATCAGCCCCAGCATTTT	CASSEETGDNQPQHF	15	TRBD1	TRBJ1-5	TRBV2	-
TGCAGCGTTGGACAGGGTCTGGAGCCCCAGCATTTT	CSVGQGLEPQHF	12	TRBD1	TRBJ1-5	TRBV29-1	few
TGCAGCGTTGGCGGGGGGCGCACAGATACGCAGTATTTT	CSVGGGRTDTQYF	13	TRBD2	TRBJ2-3	TRBV29-1	-
TGTGCCAGCAGCGTGGGGGCAGATACGCAGTATTTT	CASSVGADTQYF	12	-	TRBJ2-3	TRBV5-6	-
TGTGCCAGCAGCTTCGGGACTAGCGGGGCTATCAATGAGCAGTTCTTC	CASSFGTSGAINEQFF	16	TRBD2	TRBJ2-1	TRBV11-2	once
TGTGCCAGCAGGACAGGGGTTACTGAAGCTTTCTTT	CASRTGVTEAFF	12	TRBD1	TRBJ1-1	TRBV2	-
TGTGCCAGCAGTGAGGACAGGGCTAATTCACCCCTCCACTTT	CASSEDRANSPLHF	14	TRBD1	TRBJ1-6	TRBV25-1	-
TGTGCCTGGAGTGTAGGGGAGGGCCCCCAAGAGACCCAGTACTTC	CAWSVGEGPQETQYF	15	TRBD2	TRBJ2-5	TRBV30	-
TGCGCCAGCAGCTCCTCGAACTCCGAAAATTCCTACGAGCAGTACTTC	CASSSSNSENSYEQYF	16	-	TRBJ2-7	TRBV5-1	few
TGTGCCAGCAGCTCGGTGGCGCGGGGGACAGATACGCAGTATTTT	CASSSVARGTDTQYF	15	TRBD2	TRBJ2-3	TRBV7-9	-
TGTGCCAGCAGCCAAGGTTCCTCACTCGGTGTGGGCTACACCTTC	CASSQGSSLGVGYTF	15	-	TRBJ1-2	TRBV4-2	-
TGTGCCAGCAGTTCCACTAGCGGGGGGAGAAATGAGCAGTTCTTC	CASSSTSGGRNEQFF	15	TRBD2	TRBJ2-1	TRBV28	-
TGTGCCAGCAGCTTCGGGACTAGCGGATACAATGAGCAGTTCTTC	CASSFGTSGYNEQFF	15	TRBD2	TRBJ2-1	TRBV7-3	-
TGTGCCAGCAGCCACGCGATTCAGGGTACGGAGACCCAGTACTTC	CASSHAIQGTETQYF	15	-	TRBJ2-5	TRBV11-2	-
TGTGCCAGCAGGCGGGGACAGATGAACACTGAAGCTTTCTTT	CASRRGQMNTEAFF	14	TRBD1	TRBJ1-1	TRBV5-4	-
TGTGCCAGCAGCTTGAACACAGGGGCCACCGGGGAGCTGTTTTTT	CASSLNTGATGELFF	15	TRBD1	TRBJ2-2	TRBV7-3	-
TGTGCCAGTAGTCCCCGGACAGGGGTCTACAATGAGCAGTTCTTC	CASSPRTGVYNEQFF	15	TRBD1	TRBJ2-1	TRBV19	-
TGCGCCAGCAGCCCCCCGGGACAAATCTCTGGAAACACCATATATTTT	CASSPPGQISGNTIYF	16	-	TRBJ1-3	TRBV4-1	-
TGTGCCAGCAGCTTAGGACTAGTCAATGAGCAGTTCTTC	CASSLGLVNEQFF	13	-	TRBJ2-1	TRBV7-6	-
TGTGCCAGCAGTGAACAGGCACTCTCCTACGAGCAGTACTTC	CASSEQALSYEQYF	14	-	TRBJ2-7	TRBV2	-
TGTGCCAGCAGTACCCACGGACTAGCTTCCTACAATGAGCAGTTCTTC	CASSTHGLASYNEQFF	16	TRBD2	TRBJ2-1	TRBV7-2	-
TGTGCCAGCAGCGGACAAGGTCAATCACCCCTCCACTTT	CASSGQGQSPLHF	13	-	TRBJ1-6	TRBV11-1	once
TGTGCCAGCAGCCACCGGGACAGCTATGGCTACACCTTC	CASSHRDSYGYTF	13	TRBD1	TRBJ1-2	TRBV5-4	many
TGCGCCAGCAGTGATGAGAGCACATTCTCTGGGGCCAACGTCCTGACTTTC	CASSDESTFSGANVLTF	17	-	TRBJ2-6	TRBV10-2	once
TGTGCCATCAGTGAGACAGGGAGAACCGAAACGATCAACACTGAAGCTTTCTTT	CAISETGRTETINTEAFF	18	-	TRBJ1-1	TRBV10-3	-
TGCGCCAGCAGCTCAAGGACTATGAACACTGAAGCTTTCTTT	CASSSRTMNTEAFF	14	-	TRBJ1-1	TRBV5-1	-
TGTGCCAGCAGCCAAGAGGGAGGTAGGGGGTACCTTTTATCCTACAATGAGCAGTTCTTC	CASSQEGGRGYLLSYNEQFF	20	-	TRBJ2-1	TRBV14	few
TGTGCCTCCTCCCCTAGACAGGGCGTCGCAACAGATACGCAGTATTTT	CASSPRQGVATDTQYF	16	TRBD1	TRBJ2-3	TRBV15	-
TGTGCCAGCAGCTCGGCGAACAGGGGCCCCCAGGAGACCCAGTACTTC	CASSSANRGPQETQYF	16	TRBD1	TRBJ2-5	TRBV11-3	-
TGTGCCAGCAGTTTATCAGGGACTAGCGGATACAATGAGCAGTTCTTC	CASSLSGTSGYNEQFF	16	TRBD2	TRBJ2-1	TRBV27	-
TGTGCCAGCAGCAATATTAACAGGGGGGACCTTAACTATGGCTACACCTTC	CASSNINRGDLNYGYTF	17	TRBD1	TRBJ1-2	TRBV7-2	-
TGTGCCGTTGGGGGGGGCGCGTCCTACGAGCAGTACTTC	CAVGGGASYEQYF	13	-	TRBJ2-7	TRBV28	-
TGTGCCAGCAGCCCGAGGACAGGGTCAGGAAACACCATATATTTT	CASSPRTGSGNTIYF	15	TRBD1	TRBJ1-3	TRBV9	-
TGTGCCAGCAGCTTTACCCTAAACAATGAGCAGTTCTTC	CASSFTLNNEQFF	13	-	TRBJ2-1	TRBV7-9	-
TGTGCCAGCGGTCTCTGGGGAACCCTCGATCAGCCCCAGCATTTT	CASGLWGTLDQPQHF	15	-	TRBJ1-5	TRBV6-1	-
TGTGCCAGCAGCCGTCCCGGACGGATCTCCTACGAGCAGTACTTC	CASSRPGRISYEQYF	15	-	TRBJ2-7	TRBV11-2	-
TGTGCCAGCAGCTTAGGACCCACAGATACGCAGTATTTT	CASSLGPTDTQYF	13	-	TRBJ2-3	TRBV11-2	-
TGTGCCAGCAGTTACCTAATAGCGGGGGCCTTTGGTGAGCAGTTCTTC	CASSYLIAGAFGEQFF	16	TRBD2	TRBJ2-1	TRBV6-5	-
TGTGCCAGCAGCCAATATAGCGGGGCCTCGGGAGATACGCAGTATTTT	CASSQYSGASGDTQYF	16	TRBD2	TRBJ2-3	TRBV4-2	once
TGTGCCAGCAGCTCGAGGACTAGCGGATACAATGAGCAGTTCTTC	CASSSRTSGYNEQFF	15	TRBD2	TRBJ2-1	TRBV7-2	-
TGTGCCAGCAGCCCTCCGGGGGCGGGGGGCTACACCTTC	CASSPPGAGGYTF	13	-	TRBJ1-2	TRBV28	once
TGTGCCAGCAGAGCAAGATCCGGGACAGGGGGGACCGGGGAGCTGTTTTTT	CASRARSGTGGTGELFF	17	TRBD1	TRBJ2-2	TRBV2	few
TGTGCCATCAGCGTCCCGGGGGATGAGCAGTTCTTC	CAISVPGDEQFF	12	-	TRBJ2-1	TRBV10-3	-
TGTGCCAGCAGCTTAGGACTAGCGGGAGAGACCCAGTACTTC	CASSLGLAGETQYF	14	TRBD2	TRBJ2-5	TRBV11-1	-
TGTGCCTCACGAAAAGCCACCGGGGAGCTGTTTTTT	CASRKATGELFF	12	-	TRBJ2-2	TRBV19	-
TGTGCCAGCAGCTCCCCCGGACAGGGGTCCTACAATGAGCAGTTCTTC	CASSSPGQGSYNEQFF	16	TRBD1	TRBJ2-1	TRBV7-2	-
TGTGCCAGCAGTTTCCAGGGGGCTGATTCACCCCTCCACTTT	CASSFQGADSPLHF	14	TRBD1	TRBJ1-6	TRBV6-5	-
TGTGCCAGCAGAGAATCAGGTGGGGGAGGCCAGCCCCAGCATTTT	CASRESGGGGQPQHF	15	-	TRBJ1-5	TRBV2	-